This passage covers 8 T cell receptor beta chains from one sample sequenced in a study of Ad26.COV2.S vaccination and SARS-CoV-2 variants listed by TCRdb under 2021. The library was made by the immunoSEQ multiplex PCR assay. Imported from immuneACCESS, the table was reduced by TCRdb to in-frame sequences with V and J called. These copies leave out some clones; in studies compared against another copy, an unresolved V gene accounts for under half, and the cause of the remainder is not known. The sample table lists hundreds of thousands of clones, around 90% of them with a count of one. Jointly, the top ten make up about 1.5% of the sample. The meaning of the sample's treatment or condition label: around 19 received Ad26.COV2.S at low or high dose, single or two shots; 5 received placebo; per-sample allocation not given. Repertoires of vaccine and placebo recipients were sequenced from samples collected on day 63 after the first injection.

The sequences come from peripheral blood, collected in a trial of Ad26.COV2.S vaccine versus placebo. These receptors originate from a person between 18 and 60 years old who received the Ad26.COV2.S COVID-19 vaccine or a placebo.

The rearrangement joins TRBV7-9 to TRBJ2-1; 9 bases are a match to TRBD2. The CDR3 is 19 residues long. Per germline, CDR1 SEHNR and CDR2 FQNEAQ (reference sequence). Unmatched junction bases numbered 20, after V lost 5 bases and J lost 6 bases. CDR3 region: CASSPFGGRAWETSNEQFF. The CDR3 DNA follows: TGTGCCAGCAGCCCGTTCGGCGGGAGGGCCTGGGAAACAAGCAATGAGCAGTTCTTC.

The CDR3 loop is CASSFGGSKYEQYF. DNA of the CDR3: TGTGCCAGCAGCTTCGGCGGGAGTAAGTACGAGCAGTACTTC. The V and J genes are TRBV7-9 and TRBJ2-7; 7 positions match TRBD2. This CDR3 is 14 amino acids long. Trimming cost V 3 bases and J 4 bases; bases outside gene matches: 6. Germline CDR1 is SEHNR and CDR2 is FQNEAQ (reference sequence). Full variable domain (remainder filled in from reference TRBV7-9 and TRBJ2-7): DTGVSQNPRHKITKRGQNVTFRCDPISEHNRLYWYRQTLGQGPEFLTYFQNEAQLEKSRLLSDRFSAERPKGSFSTLEIQRTEQGDSAMYLCASSFGGSKYEQYFGPGTRLTVT.

The chain combines TRBV10-2 with TRBJ2-1; 12 nucleotides align to TRBD2. With 8 bases clipped from V and 0 bases from J, the junction kept 14 bases outside the gene matches. The CDR3 length is 19 residues. From germline, CDR1 is WSHSY and CDR2 SAAADI. This chain's CDR3 is CASLAGTSGSSVSYNEQFF. The CDR3 coding sequence is TGCGCCAGCTTGGCCGGGACTAGCGGGTCATCCGTCTCCTACAATGAGCAGTTCTTC.

This clone showed up just once. This chain links TRBV27 with TRBJ2-1, with a tentative D call TRBD2 (6 bases). With 5 bases removed from V and 1 base from J, the gap between germline ends came to 18 bases. The CDR3 has 17 residues. The germline V gene has CDR1 MNHEY and CDR2 SMNVEV (reference sequence). This CDR3 reads CASSPLLATLSYNEQFF. The CDR3 DNA sequence: TGTGCCAGCAGTCCTCTACTAGCCACACTTTCCTACAATGAGCAGTTCTTC.

V usage is TRBV4-3 and J usage is TRBJ2-5; D not certain. Germline loops: CDR1 LGHNA, CDR2 YSLEER. The CDR3 covers 14 residues. V was pared by 1 base and J by 2 bases, with 8 bases between. The CDR3 DNA reads TGCGCCAGCAGCCAAGCGGTCTCACAAGAGACCCAGTACTTC. Its protein product is CASSQAVSQETQYF.

The V gene is TRBV7-8, the J gene TRBJ1-5, with TRBD1 identical over 7 bases. The CDR3 sequence is 13 residues long. CDR1 SGHVS and CDR2 FQNEAQ come from the germline V gene. The V segment lost 7 bases and the J segment 5 bases; nucleotides outside the gene matches: 5. CDR3 loop: CASTDRWDQPQHF. In DNA, the CDR3 is TGTGCCAGCACGGACAGGTGGGATCAGCCCCAGCATTTT.

The rearrangement uses TRBV5-8 and TRBJ2-3; 11 bases are shared with TRBD1. Losses at the gene ends were 4 bases for V and 5 bases for J; bases not matched to a gene: 6. The CDR3 has 15 amino acids. Per the germline V gene, CDR1 is SGHTS and CDR2 is YDEGEE. CDR3 residues: CASSAGQGARDTQYF. The CDR3 DNA sequence: TGTGCCAGCAGCGCTGGACAGGGGGCGAGAGATACGCAGTATTTT.

The rearrangement uses TRBV5-4 and TRBJ1-4; unclear D gene. Trimming took 2 bases from V and 10 from J, leaving 12 bases between them. The CDR3 covers 13 residues. From germline, CDR1 is SGHNT and CDR2 YYREEE (reference sequence). The CDR3 sequence: CASSFMADGKLFF. In nucleotides, the CDR3 is TGTGCCAGCAGCTTTATGGCCGACGGAAAACTGTTTTTT.